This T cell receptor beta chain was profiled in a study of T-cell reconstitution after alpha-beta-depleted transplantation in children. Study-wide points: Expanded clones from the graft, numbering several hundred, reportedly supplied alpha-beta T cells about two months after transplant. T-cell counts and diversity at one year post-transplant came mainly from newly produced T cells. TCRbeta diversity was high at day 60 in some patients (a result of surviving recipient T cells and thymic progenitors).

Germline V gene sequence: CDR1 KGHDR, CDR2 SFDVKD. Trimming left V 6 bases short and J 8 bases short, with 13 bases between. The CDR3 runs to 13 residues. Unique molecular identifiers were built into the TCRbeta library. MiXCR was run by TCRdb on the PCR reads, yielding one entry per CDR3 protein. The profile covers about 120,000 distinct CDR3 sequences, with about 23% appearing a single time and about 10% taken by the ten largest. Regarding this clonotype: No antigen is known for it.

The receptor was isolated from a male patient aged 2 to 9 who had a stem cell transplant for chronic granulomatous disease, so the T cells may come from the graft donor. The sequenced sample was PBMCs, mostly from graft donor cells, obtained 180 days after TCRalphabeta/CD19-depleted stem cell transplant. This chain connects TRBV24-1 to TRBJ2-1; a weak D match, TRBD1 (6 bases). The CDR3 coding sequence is TGTGCCACCAGTAAACAGGGTTCGCATGAGCAGTTCTTC. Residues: CATSKQGSHEQFF.